A single sample is the source of the 4 T cell receptor beta chains below, sequenced in a study of blood T cell repertoires in COVID-19. Here immunoSEQ multiplex PCR was the method, and the copy in TCRdb shows in-frame clones only, minus some. The sample comprises 100,000 to 150,000 clones, around 88% of which are singletons, and over 9% rests with the top ten. Sequenced sample: peripheral blood. These receptors were obtained from a man aged 45-65 years with acute or convalescent COVID-19.

The chain links TRBV27 to TRBJ2-7; TRBD1 aligns across 10 bases. The V segment lost 4 bases and the J segment 3 bases; nucleotides outside the gene matches: 3. CDR1 is MNHEY and CDR2 is SMNVEV in the germline V gene (reference sequence). The CDR3 loop spans 14 amino acids. The CDR3 bases are TGTGCCAGCAGTTGGACAGGGGGATTCTACGAGCAGTACTTC. Its translation: CASSWTGGFYEQYF.

The count of this clone is one. This chain connects TRBV4-1 to TRBJ1-3; 7 bases are a match to TRBD1. Trimming at V came to 2 bases and at J to 2 bases, leaving 3 bases not matched to a gene. The germline V gene has CDR1 MGHRA and CDR2 YSYEKL. CDR3 length equals 15 residues. CDR3 region: CASSQTGTAGNTIYF. The DNA of the CDR3 is TGCGCCAGCAGCCAAACCGGGACAGCTGGAAACACCATATATTTT.

The chain has TRBV15 and TRBJ2-2, with D perhaps matching TRBD1 (5 bases). Trimming removed 5 bases from V and 6 bases from J, with 13 bases in between. In germline, CDR1 is LNHNV, CDR2 YYDKDF (reference sequence). This CDR3 is 14 amino acids long. Written as DNA, the CDR3 is TGTGCCACCAGCCCTCGGACCAGGGCCGGGGAGCTGTTTTTT. It specifies CATSPRTRAGELFF.

The chain combines TRBV3-1 (or the pseudogene TRBV3-2) with TRBJ1-1; no clear D gene. V lost 1 base to trimming and J lost 4 bases, with 7 bases between them. The CDR3 length is 13 residues. Germline V gene lookup returns CDR1 LGHDT and CDR2 YNNKEL (reference sequence). This CDR3 reads CASSQGRVTEAFF. CDR3 in DNA: TGTGCCAGCAGCCAAGGGAGGGTCACTGAAGCTTTCTTT.